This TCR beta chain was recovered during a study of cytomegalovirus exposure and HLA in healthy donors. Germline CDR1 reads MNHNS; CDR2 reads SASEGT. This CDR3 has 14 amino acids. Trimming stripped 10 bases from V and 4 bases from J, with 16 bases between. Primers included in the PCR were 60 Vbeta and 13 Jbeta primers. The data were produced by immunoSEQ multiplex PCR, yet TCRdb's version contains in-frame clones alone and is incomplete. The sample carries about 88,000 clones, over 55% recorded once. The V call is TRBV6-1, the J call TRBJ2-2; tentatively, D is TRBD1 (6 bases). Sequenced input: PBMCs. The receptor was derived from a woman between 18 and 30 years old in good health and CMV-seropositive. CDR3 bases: TGTGCCATCCACAAACAGGGTTTCACCGGGGAGCTGTTTTTT. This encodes CAIHKQGFTGELFF.